These 5 T cell receptor beta chains originate from one sample sequenced in a study of ipilimumab plus nivolumab after autologous stem cell transplantation. Clones were sequenced by immunoSEQ multiplex PCR, and TCRdb holds only the in-frame ones, with some missing. The data show more than 20,000 clones, over 65% seen once. The specimen was PBMCs, collected in a trial of ipilimumab plus nivolumab as post-transplant consolidation. The source is a male donor with diffuse large B-cell lymphoma.

This clone turned up a few times. A read error may be the cause here, since a much bigger clone is one base away. The same CDR3 is also encoded by other DNA sequences in this sample. The CDR3 bases are TGCAGCGTTGCCGGGGGGGGGACTAGCGGGGGGACCAGCCAAGAGACCCAGTACTTC. Protein: CSVAGGGTSGGTSQETQYF. The rearrangement joins TRBV29-1 to TRBJ2-5, with 15 nucleotides matching TRBD2. V lost 4 bases, J lost 1 base, and 13 bases stayed unmatched. The CDR3 is 19 amino acids. Per the germline V gene, CDR1 is SQVTM and CDR2 is ANQGSEA. Supplemented by reference TRBV29-1 and TRBJ2-5, the full variable domain reads SAVISQKPSRDICQRGTSLTIQCQVDSQVTMMFWYRQQPGQSLTLIATANQGSEATYESGFVIDKFPISRPNLTFSTLTVSNMSPEDSSIYLCSVAGGGTSGGTSQETQYFGPGTRLLVL.

The V call is TRBV19, the J call TRBJ2-6; D gene uncertain. Germline CDR1 reads LNHDA; CDR2 reads SQIVND (reference sequence). Trimming removed 7 bases from V and 0 bases from J, with 19 bases in between. The CDR3 length is 18 residues. Here the CDR3 reads CASTPGAGPTSGANVLTF. The CDR3 nucleotides read TGTGCCAGTACCCCCGGAGCAGGACCCACCTCTGGGGCCAACGTCCTGACTTTC. Complete variable domain (other parts from reference TRBV19 and TRBJ2-6): DGGITQSPKYLFRKEGQNVTLSCEQNLNHDAMYWYRQDPGQGLRLIYYSQIVNDFQKGDIAEGYSVSREKKESFPLTVTSAQKNPTAFYLCASTPGAGPTSGANVLTFGAGSRLTVL.

V is TRBV7-8 and J is TRBJ2-7; 9 bases fit TRBD2. Trimming at V came to 2 bases and at J to 6 bases, leaving 8 bases not matched to a gene. CDR3 size: 15 residues. CDR1 is SGHVS and CDR2 is FQNEAQ in the germline V gene. CDR3 DNA sequence: TGTGCCAGCAGCTTACGGTTAGCGGGGGCTGCCGAGCAGTACTTC. Its translation: CASSLRLAGAAEQYF.

The V call is TRBV18, the J call TRBJ1-2, with 9 nucleotides matching TRBD1. The CDR3 length is 15 residues. Germline CDR1 and CDR2: KGHSH and LQKENI. V trimming: 8 bases; J trimming: 6 bases; junction bases outside the gene matches: 13. Written as DNA, the CDR3 is TGTGCCAGCACAGGACTCGGACAGGGGTCGAATGGCTACACCTTC. Amino acids: CASTGLGQGSNGYTF.

The chain links TRBV7-9 to TRBJ2-7; D tentatively reads TRBD1 or TRBD2 (5 bases each). Germline CDR1 is SEHNR and CDR2 is FQNEAQ (reference sequence). The CDR3 runs to 17 residues. V was trimmed by 1 base and J by 2 bases, leaving 18 bases between them. This CDR3 reads CASSLEGRPYGAYEQYF. CDR3 sequence (DNA): TGTGCCAGCAGCTTAGAGGGACGACCCTACGGGGCCTACGAGCAGTACTTC.